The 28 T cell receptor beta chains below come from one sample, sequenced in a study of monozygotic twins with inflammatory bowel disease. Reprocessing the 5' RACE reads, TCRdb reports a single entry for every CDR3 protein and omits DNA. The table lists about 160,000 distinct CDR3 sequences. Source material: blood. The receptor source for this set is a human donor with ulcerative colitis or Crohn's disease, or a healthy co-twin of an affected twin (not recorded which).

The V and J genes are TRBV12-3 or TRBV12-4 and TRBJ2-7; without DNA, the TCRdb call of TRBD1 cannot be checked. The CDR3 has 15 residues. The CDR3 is CASSLSGHPSYEQYF.

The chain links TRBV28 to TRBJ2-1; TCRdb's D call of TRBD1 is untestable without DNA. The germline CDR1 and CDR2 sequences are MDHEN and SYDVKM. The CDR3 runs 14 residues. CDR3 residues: CASSPDRGTDEQFF.

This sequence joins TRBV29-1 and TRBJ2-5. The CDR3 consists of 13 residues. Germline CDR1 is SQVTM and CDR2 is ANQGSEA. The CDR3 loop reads CSASHSYQETQYF.

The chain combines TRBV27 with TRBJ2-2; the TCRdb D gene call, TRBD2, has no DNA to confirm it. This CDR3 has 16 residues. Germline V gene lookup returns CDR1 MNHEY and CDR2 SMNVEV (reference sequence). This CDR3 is CASSPRLAGGTGELFF.

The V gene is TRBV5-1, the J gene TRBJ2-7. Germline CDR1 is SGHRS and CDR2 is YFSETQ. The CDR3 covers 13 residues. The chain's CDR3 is CASSLARAYEQYF.

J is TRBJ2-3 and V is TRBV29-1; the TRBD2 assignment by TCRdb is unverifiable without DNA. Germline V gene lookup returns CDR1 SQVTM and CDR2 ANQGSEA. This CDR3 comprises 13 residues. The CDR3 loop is CSALADRTDTQYF.

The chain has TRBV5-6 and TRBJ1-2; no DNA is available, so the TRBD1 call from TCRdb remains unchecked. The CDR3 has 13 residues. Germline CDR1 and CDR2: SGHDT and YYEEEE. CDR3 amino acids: CASSLETDYGYTF. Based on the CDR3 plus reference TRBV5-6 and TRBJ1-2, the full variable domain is DAGVTQSPTHLIKTRGQQVTLRCSPKSGHDTVSWYQQALGQGPQFIFQYYEEEERQRGNFPDRFSGHQFPNYSSELNVNALLLGDSALYLCASSLETDYGYTFGSGTRLTVV.

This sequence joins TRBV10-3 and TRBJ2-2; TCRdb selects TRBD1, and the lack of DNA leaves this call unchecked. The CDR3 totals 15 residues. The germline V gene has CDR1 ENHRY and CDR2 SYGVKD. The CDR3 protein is CAISEDRVNTGELFF.

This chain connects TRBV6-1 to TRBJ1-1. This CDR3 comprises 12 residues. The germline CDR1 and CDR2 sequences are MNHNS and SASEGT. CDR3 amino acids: CASSETGWRAFF.

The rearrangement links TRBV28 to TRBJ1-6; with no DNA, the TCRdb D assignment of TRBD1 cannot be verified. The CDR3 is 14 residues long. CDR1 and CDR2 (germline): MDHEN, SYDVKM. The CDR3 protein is CASSFVRGQSPLHF.

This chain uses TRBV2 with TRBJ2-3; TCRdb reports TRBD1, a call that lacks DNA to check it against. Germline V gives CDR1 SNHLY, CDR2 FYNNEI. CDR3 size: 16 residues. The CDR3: CASSPTRTGTTDTQYF. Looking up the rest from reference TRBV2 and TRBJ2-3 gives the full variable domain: EPEVTQTPSHQVTQMGQEVILRCVPISNHLYFYWYRQILGQKVEFLVSFYNNEISEKSEIFDDQFSVERPDGSNFTLKIRSTKLEDSAMYFCASSPTRTGTTDTQYFGPGTRLTVL.

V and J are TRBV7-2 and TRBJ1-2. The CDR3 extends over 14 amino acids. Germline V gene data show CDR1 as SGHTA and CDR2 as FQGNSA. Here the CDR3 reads CASSLVAEVYGYTF.

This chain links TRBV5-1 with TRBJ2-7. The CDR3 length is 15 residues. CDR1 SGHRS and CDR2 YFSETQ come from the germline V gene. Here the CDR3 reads CASSLFEFSSYEQYF.

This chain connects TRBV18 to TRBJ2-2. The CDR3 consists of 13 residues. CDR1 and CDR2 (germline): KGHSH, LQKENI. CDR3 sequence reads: CASSAANTGELFF.

This CDR3 is CASSAAGLSTDTQYF. This chain links TRBV5-1 with TRBJ2-3; lacking DNA, the TRBD2 call made by TCRdb goes unchecked. The V gene's germline CDR1 is SGHRS and CDR2 YFSETQ. The CDR3 is made up of 15 amino acids. Full variable domain (outside the CDR3, taken from reference TRBV5-1 and TRBJ2-3): KAGVTQTPRYLIKTRGQQVTLSCSPISGHRSVSWYQQTPGQGLQFLFEYFSETQRNKGNFPGRFSGRQFSNSRSEMNVSTLELGDSALYLCASSAAGLSTDTQYFGPGTRLTVL.

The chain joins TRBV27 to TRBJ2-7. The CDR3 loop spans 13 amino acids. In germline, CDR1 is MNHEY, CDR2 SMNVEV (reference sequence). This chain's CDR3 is CASSWGSSYEQYF.

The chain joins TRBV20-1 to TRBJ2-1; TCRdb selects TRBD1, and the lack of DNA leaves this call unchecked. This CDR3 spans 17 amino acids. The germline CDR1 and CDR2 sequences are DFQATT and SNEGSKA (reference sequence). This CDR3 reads CSARDPVGLVPYNEQFF.

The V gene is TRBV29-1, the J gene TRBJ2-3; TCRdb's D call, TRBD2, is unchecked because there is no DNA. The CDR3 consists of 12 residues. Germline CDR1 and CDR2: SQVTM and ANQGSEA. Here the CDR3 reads CSFWAEEDTQYF.

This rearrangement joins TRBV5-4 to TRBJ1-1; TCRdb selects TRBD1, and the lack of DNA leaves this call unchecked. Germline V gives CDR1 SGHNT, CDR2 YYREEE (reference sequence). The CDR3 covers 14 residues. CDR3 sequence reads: CASSLAGGGTEAFF.

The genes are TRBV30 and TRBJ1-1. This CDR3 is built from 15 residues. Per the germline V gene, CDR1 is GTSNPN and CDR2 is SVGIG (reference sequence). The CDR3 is CAWSSGGNMNTEAFF.

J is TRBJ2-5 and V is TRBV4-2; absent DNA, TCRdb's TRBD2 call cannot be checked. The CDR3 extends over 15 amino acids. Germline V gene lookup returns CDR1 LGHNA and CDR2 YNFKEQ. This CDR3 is CASSDRTSGSETQYF.

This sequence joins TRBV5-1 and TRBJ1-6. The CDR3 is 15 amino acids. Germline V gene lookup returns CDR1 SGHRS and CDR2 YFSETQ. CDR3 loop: CASSLSSRRNSPLHF.

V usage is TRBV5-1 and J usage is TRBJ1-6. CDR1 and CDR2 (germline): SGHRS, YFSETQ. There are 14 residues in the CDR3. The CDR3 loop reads CASSEDFQNSPLHF.

This CDR3 reads CASSPEIVREQFF. The V gene is TRBV5-1, the J gene TRBJ2-1. Germline CDR1 is SGHRS and CDR2 is YFSETQ. The CDR3 length is 13 residues.

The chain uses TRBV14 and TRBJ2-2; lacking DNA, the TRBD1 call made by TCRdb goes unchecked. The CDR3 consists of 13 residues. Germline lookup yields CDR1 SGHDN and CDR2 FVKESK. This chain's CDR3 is CASTTGVPGELFF.

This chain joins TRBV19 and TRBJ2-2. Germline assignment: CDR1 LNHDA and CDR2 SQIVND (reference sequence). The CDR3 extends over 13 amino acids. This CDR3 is CASSVLATGELFF.

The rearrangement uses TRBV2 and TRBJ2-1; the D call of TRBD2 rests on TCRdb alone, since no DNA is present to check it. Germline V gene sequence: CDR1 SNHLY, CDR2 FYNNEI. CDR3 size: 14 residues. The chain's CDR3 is CASTRRTSGSLQFF.

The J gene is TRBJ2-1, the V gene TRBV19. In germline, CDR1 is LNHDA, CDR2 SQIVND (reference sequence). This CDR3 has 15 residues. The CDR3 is CASIDRSSSYNEQFF.